The next 10 T cell receptor beta chains were all read from a single sample in a study of blood T cell repertoires in COVID-19. Repertoires were generated with immunoSEQ multiplex PCR, while TCRdb's copy carries only in-frame clones and drops some. The sample lists about 140,000 clones, roughly 80% occurring once. Source material: peripheral blood. The source is a woman aged 60-75 years with acute or convalescent COVID-19.

The sample holds many counts of this clone. J is TRBJ1-1 and V is TRBV11-1; D uncertain. V lost 5 bases, J lost 1 base, and 11 bases lay in between. Per germline, CDR1 SGHAT and CDR2 FQDESV (reference sequence). This CDR3 spans 14 amino acids. The CDR3 loop is CASSITVPNTEAFF. DNA for the CDR3: TGTGCCAGCAGCATTACAGTGCCGAACACTGAAGCTTTCTTT.

V and J are TRBV5-1 and TRBJ2-2; D gene ambiguous. V was shortened by 0 bases and J by 6 bases, with 12 bases between the two germline ends. This CDR3 has 15 amino acids. Germline CDR1 SGHRS, CDR2 YFSETQ. The CDR3 loop is CASSLVVEAPGELFF. CDR3 nucleotides: TGCGCCAGCAGCTTGGTAGTTGAGGCGCCCGGGGAGCTGTTTTTT.

J is TRBJ2-4 and V is TRBV28; TRBD2 aligns across 10 bases. The CDR3 is 18 residues long. Trimming cost V 3 bases and J 0 bases; bases outside gene matches: 8. Germline CDR1 reads MDHEN; CDR2 reads SYDVKM. The DNA for the CDR3 is TGTGCCAGCAGTTTTTTAGCGGGAGGATTTGGAGCCAAAAACATTCAGTACTTC. It encodes CASSFLAGGFGAKNIQYF. Full variable domain (remainder filled in from reference TRBV28 and TRBJ2-4): DVKVTQSSRYLVKRTGEKVFLECVQDMDHENMFWYRQDPGLGLRLIYFSYDVKMKEKGDIPEGYSVSREKKERFSLILESASTNQTSMYLCASSFLAGGFGAKNIQYFGAGTRLSVL.

This clone was recorded once. The chain has TRBV5-1 and TRBJ2-7; TRBD2 matches at 14 bases. CDR1 SGHRS and CDR2 YFSETQ come from the germline V gene. The CDR3 is 19 amino acids. V trimming: 2 bases; J trimming: 3 bases; junction bases outside the gene matches: 13. The CDR3 loop is CASSFSGLAGGLSGYEQYF. CDR3 nucleotides: TGCGCCAGCAGCTTTTCCGGACTAGCGGGAGGCCTTAGCGGCTACGAGCAGTACTTC.

The CDR3 sequence: CASSFGDRAEAFF. The DNA of the CDR3 is TGTGCCAGCAGTTTCGGAGACAGGGCTGAAGCTTTCTTT. The rearrangement joins TRBV28 to TRBJ1-1; TRBD1 agrees at 7 bases. CDR1 is MDHEN and CDR2 is SYDVKM in the germline V gene. The V gene end was trimmed by 3 bases and the J gene end by 6 bases; junction bases not matched to a gene: 4. The CDR3 loop spans 13 amino acids.

Written as DNA, the CDR3 is TGTGCCAGCAGCCCTAGCGAAATCCCATACGAGCAGTACTTC. It codes for CASSPSEIPYEQYF. The V and J genes are TRBV7-9 and TRBJ2-7; possibly TRBD2 for D (6 bases). The germline CDR1 and CDR2 sequences are SEHNR and FQNEAQ (reference sequence). The CDR3 totals 14 residues. V was trimmed by 5 bases and J by 4 bases, leaving 15 bases between them.

This chain connects TRBV12-3 or TRBV12-4 to TRBJ2-5; 7 bases match TRBD2. After removal of 4 bases from V and 5 bases from J, the junction contained 1 base not matched to a gene. The CDR3 contains 12 residues. In nucleotides, the CDR3 is TGTGCCAGCAGTTGGGGGGGGGAGACCCAGTACTTC. Its translation: CASSWGGETQYF.

V usage is TRBV9 and J usage is TRBJ2-7, with D perhaps matching TRBD1 (6 bases). Germline V gene data show CDR1 as SGDLS and CDR2 as YYNGEE. Trimming left V 3 bases short and J 0 bases short, with 10 bases between. The CDR3 has 14 residues. CDR3 in DNA: TGTGCCAGCAGCGGGACAGCCAGCTCCTACGAGCAGTACTTC. Its protein product is CASSGTASSYEQYF.

V gene TRBV11-2 combines with J gene TRBJ2-1; D is ambiguous. The germline gives CDR1 SGHAT, CDR2 FQNNGV. V was pared by 2 bases and J by 6 bases, with 11 bases between. This CDR3 region has 14 residues. In DNA, the CDR3 is TGTGCCAGCAGCTTATCACACGTGATCAATGAGCAGTTCTTC. This sequence encodes CASSLSHVINEQFF. The complete variable domain, with remaining parts taken from reference TRBV11-2 and TRBJ2-1, reads EAGVAQSPRYKIIEKRQSVAFWCNPISGHATLYWYQQILGQGPKLLIQFQNNGVVDDSQLPKDRFSAERLKGVDSTLKIQPAKLEDSAVYLCASSLSHVINEQFFGPGTRLTVL.

The V gene is TRBV2, the J gene TRBJ1-5; 8 bases are shared with TRBD1. There are 16 residues in the CDR3. Per the germline V gene, CDR1 is SNHLY and CDR2 is FYNNEI. The V and J ends lost 3 bases and 6 bases, in that order; junction bases with no gene match: 10. CDR3 loop: CASSDRKTGAGQPQHF. The CDR3 DNA sequence: TGTGCCAGCAGTGATCGGAAGACAGGGGCAGGTCAGCCCCAGCATTTT.